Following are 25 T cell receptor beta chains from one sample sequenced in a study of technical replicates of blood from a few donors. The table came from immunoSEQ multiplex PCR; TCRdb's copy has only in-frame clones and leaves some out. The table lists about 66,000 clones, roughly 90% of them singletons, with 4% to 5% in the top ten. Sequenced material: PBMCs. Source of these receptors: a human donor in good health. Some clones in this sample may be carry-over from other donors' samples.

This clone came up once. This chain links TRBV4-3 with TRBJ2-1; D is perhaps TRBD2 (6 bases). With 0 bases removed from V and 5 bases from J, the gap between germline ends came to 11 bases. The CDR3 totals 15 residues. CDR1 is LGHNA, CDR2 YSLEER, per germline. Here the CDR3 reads CASSQERGWNNEQFF. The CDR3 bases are TGCGCCAGCAGCCAAGAGCGGGGATGGAACAATGAGCAGTTCTTC.

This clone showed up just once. The CDR3 DNA sequence: TGCGCCAGCAGCGGATCGACAGGGGGCAGTGAGCAGTTCTTC. It specifies CASSGSTGGSEQFF. V is TRBV5-1 and J is TRBJ2-1, with 10 positions matching TRBD1. The trim removed 4 bases at V and 9 bases at J, leaving 7 bases unmatched. This CDR3 is 14 amino acids long. Germline V lookup: CDR1 SGHRS, CDR2 YFSETQ.

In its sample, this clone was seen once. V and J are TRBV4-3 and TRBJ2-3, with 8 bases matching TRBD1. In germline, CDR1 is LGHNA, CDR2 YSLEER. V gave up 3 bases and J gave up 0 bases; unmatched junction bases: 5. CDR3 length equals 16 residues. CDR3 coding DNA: TGCGCCAGCAGCCAGAAGGGACAGGCCAGCACAGATACGCAGTATTTT. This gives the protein CASSQKGQASTDTQYF.

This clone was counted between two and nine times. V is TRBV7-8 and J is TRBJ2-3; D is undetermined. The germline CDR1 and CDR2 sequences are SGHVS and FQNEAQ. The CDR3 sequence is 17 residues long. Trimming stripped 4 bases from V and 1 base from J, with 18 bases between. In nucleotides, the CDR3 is TGTGCCAGCAGCTCCCCTCACGCGGTAGTTGGCACAGATACGCAGTATTTT. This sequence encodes CASSSPHAVVGTDTQYF. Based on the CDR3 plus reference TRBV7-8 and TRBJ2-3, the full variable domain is GAGVSQSPRYKVAKRGQDVALRCDPISGHVSLFWYQQALGQGPEFLTYFQNEAQLDKSGLPSDRFFAERPEGSVSTLKIQRTQQEDSAVYLCASSSPHAVVGTDTQYFGPGTRLTVL.

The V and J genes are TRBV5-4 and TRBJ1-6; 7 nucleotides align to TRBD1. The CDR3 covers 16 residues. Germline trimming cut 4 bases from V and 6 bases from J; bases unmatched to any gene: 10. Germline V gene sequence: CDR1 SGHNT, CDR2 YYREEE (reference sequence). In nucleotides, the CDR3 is TGTGCCAGCAGCCCGGCGTCGAGGGGGCTTAATTCACCCCTCCACTTT. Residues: CASSPASRGLNSPLHF.

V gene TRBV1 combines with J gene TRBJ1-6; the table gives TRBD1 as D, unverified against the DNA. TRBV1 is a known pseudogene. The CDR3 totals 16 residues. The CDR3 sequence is CTSSQGLGQLDSPLHF. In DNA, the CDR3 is TGCACCAGCAGCCAAGGTCTGGGACAGCTAGATTCACCCCTCCACTTT.

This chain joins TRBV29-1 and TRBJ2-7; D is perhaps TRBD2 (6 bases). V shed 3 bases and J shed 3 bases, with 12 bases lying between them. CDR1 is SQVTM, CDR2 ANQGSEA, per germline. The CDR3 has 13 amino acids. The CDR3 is CSVEGQGGYEQYF. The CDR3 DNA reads TGCAGCGTTGAGGGTCAGGGAGGCTACGAGCAGTACTTC.

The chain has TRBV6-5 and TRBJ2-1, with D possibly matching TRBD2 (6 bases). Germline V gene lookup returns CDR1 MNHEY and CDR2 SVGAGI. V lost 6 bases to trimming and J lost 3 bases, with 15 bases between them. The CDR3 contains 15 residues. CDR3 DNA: TGTGCCAGCAGGTATTCGGGAGAGATCTACAATGAGCAGTTCTTC. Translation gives CASRYSGEIYNEQFF.

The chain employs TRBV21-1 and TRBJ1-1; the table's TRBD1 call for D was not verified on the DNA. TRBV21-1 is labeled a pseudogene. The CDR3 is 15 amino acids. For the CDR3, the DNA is TGTGCCAGCACCCAATTATCCAGGGTTGACACTGAAGCTTTCTTT. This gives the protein CASTQLSRVDTEAFF.

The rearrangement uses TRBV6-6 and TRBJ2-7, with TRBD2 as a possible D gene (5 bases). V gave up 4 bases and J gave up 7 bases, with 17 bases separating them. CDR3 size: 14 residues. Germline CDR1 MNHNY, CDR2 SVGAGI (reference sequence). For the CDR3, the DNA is TGTGCCAGCAGTTCCCTGGGCGGGTCTGGGGAGCAGTACTTC. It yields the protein CASSSLGGSGEQYF.

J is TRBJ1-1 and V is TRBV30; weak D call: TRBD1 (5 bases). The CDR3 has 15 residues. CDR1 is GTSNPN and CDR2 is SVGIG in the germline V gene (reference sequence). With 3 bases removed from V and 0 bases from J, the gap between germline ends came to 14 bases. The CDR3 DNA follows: TGTGCCTGGAGCGTATGGGGCCCGTTGAACACTGAAGCTTTCTTT. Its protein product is CAWSVWGPLNTEAFF. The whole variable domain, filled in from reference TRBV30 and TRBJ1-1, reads SQTIHQWPATLVQPVGSPLSLECTVEGTSNPNLYWYRQAAGRGLQLLFYSVGIGQISSEVPQNLSASRPQDRQFILSSKKLLLSDSGFYLCAWSVWGPLNTEAFFGQGTRLTVV.

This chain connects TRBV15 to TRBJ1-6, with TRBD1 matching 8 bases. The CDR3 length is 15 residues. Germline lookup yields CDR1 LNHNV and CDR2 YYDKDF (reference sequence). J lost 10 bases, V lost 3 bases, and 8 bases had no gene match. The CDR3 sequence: CATSRGQARGSPLHF. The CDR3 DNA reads TGTGCCACCAGCAGGGGACAGGCCAGGGGGTCACCCCTCCACTTT.

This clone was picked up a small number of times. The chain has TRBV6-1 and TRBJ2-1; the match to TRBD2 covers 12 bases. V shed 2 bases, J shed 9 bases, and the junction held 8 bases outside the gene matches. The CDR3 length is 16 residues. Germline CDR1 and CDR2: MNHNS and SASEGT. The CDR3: CASSETLAGGGFEQFF. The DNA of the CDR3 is TGTGCCAGCAGTGAAACACTAGCGGGAGGAGGGTTTGAGCAGTTCTTC.

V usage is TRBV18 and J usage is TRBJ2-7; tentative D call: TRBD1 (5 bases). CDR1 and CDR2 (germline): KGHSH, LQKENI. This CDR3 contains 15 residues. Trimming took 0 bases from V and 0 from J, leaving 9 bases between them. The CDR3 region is CASSPPDSYSYEQYF. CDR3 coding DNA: TGTGCCAGCTCACCACCTGACAGCTACTCCTACGAGCAGTACTTC.

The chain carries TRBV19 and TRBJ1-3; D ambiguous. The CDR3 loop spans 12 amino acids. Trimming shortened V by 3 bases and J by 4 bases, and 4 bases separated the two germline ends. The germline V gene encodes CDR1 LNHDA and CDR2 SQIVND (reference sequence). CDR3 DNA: TGTGCCAGTAGTATCGGGGGAAACACCATATATTTT. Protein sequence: CASSIGGNTIYF. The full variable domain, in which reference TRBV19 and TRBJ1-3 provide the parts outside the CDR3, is DGGITQSPKYLFRKEGQNVTLSCEQNLNHDAMYWYRQDPGQGLRLIYYSQIVNDFQKGDIAEGYSVSREKKESFPLTVTSAQKNPTAFYLCASSIGGNTIYFGEGSWLTVV.

CDR3 sequence (DNA): TGTGCCAGCAGCACACGGGGGGGATACTCCTACGAGCAGTACTTC. Protein sequence: CASSTRGGYSYEQYF. The V call is TRBV7-2, the J call TRBJ2-7; TRBD2 agrees at 8 bases. This CDR3 has 15 amino acids. V shed 5 bases and J 0 bases; nucleotides not matched to a gene: 6. CDR1 SGHTA and CDR2 FQGNSA come from the germline V gene.

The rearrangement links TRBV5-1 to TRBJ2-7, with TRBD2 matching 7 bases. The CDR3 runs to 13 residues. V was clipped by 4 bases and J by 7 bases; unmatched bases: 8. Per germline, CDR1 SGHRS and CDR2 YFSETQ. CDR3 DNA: TGCGCCAGCAGCCTGGGGGGGGATCGGGAGCAGTACTTC. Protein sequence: CASSLGGDREQYF. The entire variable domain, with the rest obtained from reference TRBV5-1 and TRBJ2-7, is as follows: KAGVTQTPRYLIKTRGQQVTLSCSPISGHRSVSWYQQTPGQGLQFLFEYFSETQRNKGNFPGRFSGRQFSNSRSEMNVSTLELGDSALYLCASSLGGDREQYFGPGTRLTVT.

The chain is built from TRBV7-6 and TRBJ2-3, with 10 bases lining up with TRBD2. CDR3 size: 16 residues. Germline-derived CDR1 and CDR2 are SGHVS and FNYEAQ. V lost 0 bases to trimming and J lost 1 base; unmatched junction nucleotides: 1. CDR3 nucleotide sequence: TGTGCCAGCAGCTTAGCAGCGGGAGGGGGCACAGATACGCAGTATTTT. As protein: CASSLAAGGGTDTQYF. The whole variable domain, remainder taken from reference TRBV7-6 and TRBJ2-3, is GAGVSQSPRYKVTKRGQDVALRCDPISGHVSLYWYRQALGQGPEFLTYFNYEAQQDKSGLPNDRFSAERPEGSISTLTIQRTEQRDSAMYRCASSLAAGGGTDTQYFGPGTRLTVL.

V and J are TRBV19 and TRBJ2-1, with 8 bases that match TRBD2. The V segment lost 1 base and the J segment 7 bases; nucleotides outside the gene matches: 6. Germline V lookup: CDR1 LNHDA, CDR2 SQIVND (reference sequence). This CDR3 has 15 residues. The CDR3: CASSIAGGPINEQFF. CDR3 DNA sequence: TGTGCCAGTAGTATAGCGGGAGGGCCGATAAATGAGCAGTTCTTC.

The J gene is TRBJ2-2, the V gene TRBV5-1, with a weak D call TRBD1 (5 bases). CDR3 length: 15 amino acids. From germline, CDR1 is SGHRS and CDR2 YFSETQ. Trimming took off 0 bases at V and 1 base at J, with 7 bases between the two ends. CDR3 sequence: CASSLEGLNTGELFF. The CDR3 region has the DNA TGCGCCAGCAGCTTGGAGGGGCTGAACACCGGGGAGCTGTTTTTT.

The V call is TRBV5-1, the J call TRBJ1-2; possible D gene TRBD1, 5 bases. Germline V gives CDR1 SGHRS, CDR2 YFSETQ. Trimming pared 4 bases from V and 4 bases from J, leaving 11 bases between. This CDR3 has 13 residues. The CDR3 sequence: CASSDSRLYGYTF. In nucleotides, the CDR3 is TGCGCCAGCAGCGACAGTCGCCTCTATGGCTACACCTTC.

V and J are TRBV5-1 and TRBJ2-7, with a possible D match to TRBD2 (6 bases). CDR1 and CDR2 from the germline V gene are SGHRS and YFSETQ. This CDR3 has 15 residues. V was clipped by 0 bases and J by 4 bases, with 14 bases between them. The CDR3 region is CASSLEATSRYEQYF. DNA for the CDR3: TGCGCCAGCAGCTTGGAAGCAACTAGCCGGTACGAGCAGTACTTC.

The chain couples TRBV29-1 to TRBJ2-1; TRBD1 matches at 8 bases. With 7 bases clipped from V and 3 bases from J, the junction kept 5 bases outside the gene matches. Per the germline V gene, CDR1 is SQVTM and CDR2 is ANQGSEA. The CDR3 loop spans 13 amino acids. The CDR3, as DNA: TGCAGCGGATCAGGGGGCGGCTACAATGAGCAGTTCTTC. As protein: CSGSGGGYNEQFF.

The CDR3 DNA follows: TGTGCCTGGTACCAGGGGGGTGAAAAACTGTTTTTT. It codes for CAWYQGGEKLFF. This chain connects TRBV30 to TRBJ1-4; 7 bases line up with TRBD1. Germline V gives CDR1 GTSNPN, CDR2 SVGIG (reference sequence). After removal of 5 bases from V and 7 bases from J, the junction contained 4 bases not matched to a gene. This CDR3 has 12 residues.

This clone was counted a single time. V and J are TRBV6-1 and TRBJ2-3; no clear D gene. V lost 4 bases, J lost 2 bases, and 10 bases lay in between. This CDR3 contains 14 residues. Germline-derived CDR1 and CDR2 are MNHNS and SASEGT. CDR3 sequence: CASSGFGPTDTQYF. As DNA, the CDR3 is TGTGCCAGCAGTGGATTTGGCCCCACAGATACGCAGTATTTT.